The clone carrying this T cell receptor beta chain was seen only a few times. Germline-derived CDR1 and CDR2 are KGHSH and LQKENI. The ends were cut back, 3 bases at V and 4 bases at J, with 6 bases in the middle. The CDR3 sequence is 12 residues long. This sample stems from a study of T cell changes during pregnancy in multiple sclerosis. The table came from immunoSEQ multiplex PCR; TCRdb's copy has only in-frame clones and leaves some out. Of tens of thousands of clones listed, 91% are singletons. The chain is built from TRBV18 and TRBJ1-1; D gene ambiguous. This specimen consisted of peripheral blood, obtained before pregnancy. The source of this sequence is a female donor with multiple sclerosis, enrolled in a pregnancy study. The CDR3 region is CASSPKLTEAFF. DNA of the CDR3: TGTGCCAGCTCACCGAAACTCACTGAAGCTTTCTTT.